This paragraph reports one T cell receptor (beta chain). TCRdb analysed the RT-PCR reads with MiXCR anew, one entry per CDR3 protein. The repertoire holds about a million distinct CDR3 sequences, roughly 18% seen once, with 5% to 6.5% in the top ten. Germline loops: CDR1 MNHEY, CDR2 SVGAGI. J gave up 2 bases and V 2 bases, and 4 bases lay outside the gene matches. This CDR3 has 16 residues. The sample comes from a study of patients and donors after allogeneic stem cell transplantation. The receptor's source is a human donor who was either an allogeneic HSCT recipient or a stem cell or donor lymphocyte infusion donor (not recorded which). It is not recorded whose cells these are; they may come from a transplant donor. The V and J genes are TRBV6-5 and TRBJ2-3, with 10 nucleotides matching TRBD2. Sample: blood, either unsorted or a sorted T cell fraction (not recorded which). Here the CDR3 DNA reads TGTGCCAGCAGTTACCTTCTAGCGGGGGCCACAGATACGCAGTATTTT. Translating gives CASSYLLAGATDTQYF.